The rows below give T cell receptor beta chains drawn from one sample of a study of OX40 agonist ivuxolimab in advanced cancers. The protocol was immunoSEQ multiplex PCR, while the TCRdb copy is restricted to in-frame clones and leaves out a portion. Of about 100,000 clones in the sample, around nine tenths were seen once. The material sequenced was CD4+ or CD8+ T cells sorted from blood, taken in a trial of the OX40 agonist ivuxolimab. All receptors derive from an adult with an advanced solid tumor such as melanoma, head and neck, liver or kidney cancer. Both conserved end residues are part of each CDR3. Each record gives: V gene, clone size, D gene, J gene, CDR3 DNA, CDR3 protein. A D gene is named only where the DNA matches it firmly. Some rows mark clone size as missing; the rest say once, few, many or name a class of expanded clone.

v_gene: TRBV5-6
abundance: once
d_gene: .
j_gene: TRBJ2-3
CDR3nt: TGTGCCAGCAGCGACTCTCGGGCCGGTGGCGGCATGGCGCAGTATTTT
CDR3aa: CASSDSRAGGGMAQYF

v_gene: TRBV2
abundance: once
d_gene: TRBD2
j_gene: TRBJ2-2
CDR3nt: TGTGCCAGCAGTGGGACTAGCGGATTTGACACCGGGGAGCTGTTTTTT
CDR3aa: CASSGTSGFDTGELFF

v_gene: TRBV7-2
abundance: once
d_gene: .
j_gene: TRBJ2-2
CDR3nt: TGTGCCAGCAGCTTAGCGGGGGTTGGCACCGGGGAGCTGTTTTTT
CDR3aa: CASSLAGVGTGELFF

v_gene: TRBV7-2
abundance: .
d_gene: .
j_gene: TRBJ2-1
CDR3nt: TGTGCCAGCAGCTTAGTCGGCAATAACAATGAGCAGTTCTTC
CDR3aa: CASSLVGNNNEQFF

v_gene: TRBV30
abundance: few
d_gene: .
j_gene: TRBJ1-2
CDR3nt: TGTGCCTGGAGCCGGGACGCTCGTGGCTACACCTTC
CDR3aa: CAWSRDARGYTF

v_gene: TRBV9
abundance: .
d_gene: TRBD1
j_gene: TRBJ1-5
CDR3nt: TGTGCCAGCAGCGCAACAGGGGTTGATCAGCCCCAGCATTTT
CDR3aa: CASSATGVDQPQHF

v_gene: TRBV28
abundance: .
d_gene: .
j_gene: TRBJ1-2
CDR3nt: TGTGCCAGCAGTTCAGGGGTGGGTAACTATGGCTACACCTTC
CDR3aa: CASSSGVGNYGYTF

v_gene: TRBV28
abundance: .
d_gene: .
j_gene: TRBJ1-2
CDR3nt: TGTGCCAGCAGTCTACCCCTTAGAGGCTACACCTTC
CDR3aa: CASSLPLRGYTF

v_gene: TRBV5-1
abundance: .
d_gene: .
j_gene: TRBJ2-4
CDR3nt: TGCGCCAGCAGCTTGGGCAGACAAAACATTCAGTACTTC
CDR3aa: CASSLGRQNIQYF

v_gene: TRBV5-1
abundance: .
d_gene: .
j_gene: TRBJ1-3
CDR3nt: TGCGCCAGCAGCTCCGGGATCTCTGGAAACACCATATATTTT
CDR3aa: CASSSGISGNTIYF

v_gene: TRBV19
abundance: few
d_gene: TRBD1
j_gene: TRBJ1-2
CDR3nt: TGTGCCAGTAGTGGCGGGGGGACAGGGCGAAACTATGGCTACACCTTC
CDR3aa: CASSGGGTGRNYGYTF

v_gene: TRBV19
abundance: .
d_gene: .
j_gene: TRBJ1-1
CDR3nt: TGTGCCAGTAGAAAACACAGGGAGGCTGAAGCTTTCTTT
CDR3aa: CASRKHREAEAFF

v_gene: TRBV19
abundance: .
d_gene: TRBD1
j_gene: TRBJ2-1
CDR3nt: TGTGCCAGTAGGACCACAGGGGGCAATGAGCAGTTCTTC
CDR3aa: CASRTTGGNEQFF

v_gene: TRBV28
abundance: once
d_gene: .
j_gene: TRBJ2-7
CDR3nt: TGTGCCATTCTGTACGGCTACGAGCAGTACTTC
CDR3aa: CAILYGYEQYF

v_gene: TRBV11-3
abundance: .
d_gene: TRBD2
j_gene: TRBJ2-5
CDR3nt: TGTGCCAGCAGCTTAGACGTACGTCTAGCGGGCCCCGACCGGGAGACCCAGTACTTC
CDR3aa: CASSLDVRLAGPDRETQYF

v_gene: TRBV7-2
abundance: .
d_gene: TRBD2
j_gene: TRBJ2-3
CDR3nt: TGTGCCAGCAGCTTTAACGGGGGAGGGGCAGATACGCAGTATTTT
CDR3aa: CASSFNGGGADTQYF

v_gene: TRBV19
abundance: .
d_gene: TRBD1
j_gene: TRBJ2-7
CDR3nt: TGTGCCAGTAGTAGGGGACAGGGCAACTCCTACGAGCAGTACTTC
CDR3aa: CASSRGQGNSYEQYF

v_gene: TRBV27
abundance: .
d_gene: .
j_gene: TRBJ2-2
CDR3nt: TGTGCCAGCAGTTTTGAGTTTTGGTCGGACACCGGGGAGCTGTTTTTT
CDR3aa: CASSFEFWSDTGELFF

v_gene: TRBV7-2
abundance: .
d_gene: .
j_gene: TRBJ2-1
CDR3nt: TGTGCCAGCAGCCTGACGGACGGCTCCTACAATGAGCAGTTCTTC
CDR3aa: CASSLTDGSYNEQFF

v_gene: TRBV11-2
abundance: .
d_gene: TRBD2
j_gene: TRBJ2-1
CDR3nt: TGTGCCAGCAGCTTAAGGACTAGTAAAAGACAGCAGTTCTTC
CDR3aa: CASSLRTSKRQQFF